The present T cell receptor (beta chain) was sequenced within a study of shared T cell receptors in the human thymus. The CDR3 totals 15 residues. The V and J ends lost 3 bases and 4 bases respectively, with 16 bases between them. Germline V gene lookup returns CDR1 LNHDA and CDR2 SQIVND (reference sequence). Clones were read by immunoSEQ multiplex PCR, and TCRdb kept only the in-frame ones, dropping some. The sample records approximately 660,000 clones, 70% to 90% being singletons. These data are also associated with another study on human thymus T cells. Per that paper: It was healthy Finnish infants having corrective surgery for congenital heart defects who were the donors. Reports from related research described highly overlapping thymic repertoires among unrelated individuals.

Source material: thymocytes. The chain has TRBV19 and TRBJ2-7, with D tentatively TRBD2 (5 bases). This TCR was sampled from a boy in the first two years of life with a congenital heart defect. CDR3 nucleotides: TGTGCCAGTAGTATGGGAGACAACTTGGGGTACGAGCAGTACTTC. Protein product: CASSMGDNLGYEQYF.